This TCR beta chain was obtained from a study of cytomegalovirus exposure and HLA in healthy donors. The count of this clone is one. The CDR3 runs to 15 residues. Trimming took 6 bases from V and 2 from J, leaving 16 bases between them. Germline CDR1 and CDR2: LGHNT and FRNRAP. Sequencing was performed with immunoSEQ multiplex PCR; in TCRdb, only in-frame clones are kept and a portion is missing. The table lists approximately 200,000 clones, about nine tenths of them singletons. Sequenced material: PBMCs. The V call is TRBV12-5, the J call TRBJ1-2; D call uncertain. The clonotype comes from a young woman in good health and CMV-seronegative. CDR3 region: CASGISGRGNYGYTF. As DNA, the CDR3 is TGTGCTAGTGGGATTTCGGGCCGGGGAAACTATGGCTACACCTTC. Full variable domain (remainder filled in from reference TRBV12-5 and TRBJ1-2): DARVTQTPRHKVTEMGQEVTMRCQPILGHNTVFWYRQTMMQGLELLAYFRNRAPLDDSGMPKDRFSAEMPDATLATLKIQPSEPRDSAVYFCASGISGRGNYGYTFGSGTRLTVV.